This is a list of T cell receptor beta chains from one sample in a study of CD8+CD57+ T cells in acquired aplastic anemia. Each CDR3 protein is one row after TCRdb ran MiXCR on the reads. The repertoire consists of fewer than 200,000 distinct CDR3 sequences, with around half occurring once and the leading ten covering more than 1.5%. The sample consisted of sorted CD4+, CD8+, or CD8+CD57+ T cells (not recorded which) from PBMCs. These receptors were collected from a human donor with aplastic anemia. The CDR3 runs from the conserved cysteine through the conserved F or W.

CDR3 length: 17; J gene: TRBJ2-2; V gene: TRBV24-1; CDR3 protein: CATSDAEGPRDTGELFF
CDR3 length: 18; J gene: TRBJ2-3; V gene: TRBV10-1; CDR3 protein: CASSEGYEWRGRTDTQYF
CDR3 length: 15; J gene: TRBJ2-1; V gene: TRBV20-1; CDR3 protein: CSAQGTSGRATEQFF
CDR3 length: 16; J gene: TRBJ1-1; V gene: TRBV4-2; CDR3 protein: CASRGATVGMNTEAFF
CDR3 length: 14; J gene: TRBJ2-7; V gene: TRBV2; CDR3 protein: CASSEGRDSGEQYF
CDR3 length: 14; J gene: TRBJ2-7; V gene: TRBV7-2; CDR3 protein: CASSLVQGPYEQYF
CDR3 length: 16; J gene: TRBJ2-7; V gene: TRBV2; CDR3 protein: CASRNTSGTADYEQYF
CDR3 length: 16; J gene: TRBJ1-1; V gene: TRBV19; CDR3 protein: CASSAAAGQVNTEAFF
CDR3 length: 16; J gene: TRBJ2-1; V gene: TRBV20-1; CDR3 protein: CSARDGSGRAYNEQFF
CDR3 length: 13; J gene: TRBJ1-4; V gene: TRBV5-6; CDR3 protein: CASSLSTFGKLFF
CDR3 length: 13; J gene: TRBJ2-7; V gene: TRBV6-1; CDR3 protein: CASRAVSSYEQYF
CDR3 length: 13; J gene: TRBJ1-2; V gene: TRBV29-1; CDR3 protein: CSADRGPLYGYTF
CDR3 length: 12; J gene: TRBJ1-1; V gene: TRBV29-1; CDR3 protein: CSGGLKNTEAFF
CDR3 length: 15; J gene: TRBJ1-2; V gene: TRBV10-3; CDR3 protein: CAISESGIPYYGYTF
CDR3 length: 14; J gene: TRBJ2-7; V gene: TRBV2; CDR3 protein: CASSDRSGYYEQYF
CDR3 length: 15; J gene: TRBJ2-5; V gene: TRBV5-4; CDR3 protein: CASSFPSGSRETQYF
CDR3 length: 13; J gene: TRBJ1-1; V gene: TRBV2; CDR3 protein: CASQWATGTEAFF
CDR3 length: 13; J gene: TRBJ2-7; V gene: TRBV6-1; CDR3 protein: CASSEELPLEQYF
CDR3 length: 15; J gene: TRBJ1-4; V gene: TRBV12-3/TRBV12-4; CDR3 protein: CASSPRTVTNEKLFF
CDR3 length: 13; J gene: TRBJ1-5; V gene: TRBV20-1; CDR3 protein: CSATPYGVEPQHF
CDR3 length: 14; J gene: TRBJ2-5; V gene: TRBV2; CDR3 protein: CASINSIQGSAQYF
CDR3 length: 14; J gene: TRBJ2-3; V gene: TRBV7-8; CDR3 protein: CASSGLAGTDTQCF
CDR3 length: 14; J gene: TRBJ1-4; V gene: TRBV7-2; CDR3 protein: CASSQQGTHEKLFF
CDR3 length: 15; J gene: TRBJ2-7; V gene: TRBV15; CDR3 protein: CATSGRGGSSYEQYF
CDR3 length: 13; J gene: TRBJ1-6; V gene: TRBV6-2/TRBV6-3; CDR3 protein: CASSYYDNSPLHF
CDR3 length: 14; J gene: TRBJ1-5; V gene: TRBV19; CDR3 protein: CASSTYSSNQPQHF